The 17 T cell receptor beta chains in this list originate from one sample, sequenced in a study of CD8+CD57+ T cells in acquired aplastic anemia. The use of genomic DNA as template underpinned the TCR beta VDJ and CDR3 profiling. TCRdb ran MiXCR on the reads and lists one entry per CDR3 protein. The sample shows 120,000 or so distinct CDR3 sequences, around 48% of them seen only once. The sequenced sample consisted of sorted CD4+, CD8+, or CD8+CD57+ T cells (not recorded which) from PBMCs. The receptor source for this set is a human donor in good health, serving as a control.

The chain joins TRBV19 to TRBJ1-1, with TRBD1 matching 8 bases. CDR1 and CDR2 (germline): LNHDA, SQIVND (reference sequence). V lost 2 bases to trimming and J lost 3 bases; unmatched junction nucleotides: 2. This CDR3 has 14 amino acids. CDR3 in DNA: TGTGCCAGTAGTATAACAGGGGGAGACACTGAAGCTTTCTTT. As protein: CASSITGGDTEAFF.

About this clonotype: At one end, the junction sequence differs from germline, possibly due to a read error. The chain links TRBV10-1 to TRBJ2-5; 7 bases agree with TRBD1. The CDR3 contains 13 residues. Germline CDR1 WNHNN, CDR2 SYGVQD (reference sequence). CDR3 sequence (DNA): TGCGTCAGCAGTGGACAGGTCAGGGAGACCCAGTACTTC. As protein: CVSSGQVRETQYF.

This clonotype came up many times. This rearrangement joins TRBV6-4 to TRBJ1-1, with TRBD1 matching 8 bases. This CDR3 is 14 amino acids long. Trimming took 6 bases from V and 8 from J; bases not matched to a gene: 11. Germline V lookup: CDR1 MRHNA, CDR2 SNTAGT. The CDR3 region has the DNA TGTGCCAGCAGGGATACGGACAGGGCAAAGGAAGCTTTCTTT. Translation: CASRDTDRAKEAFF.

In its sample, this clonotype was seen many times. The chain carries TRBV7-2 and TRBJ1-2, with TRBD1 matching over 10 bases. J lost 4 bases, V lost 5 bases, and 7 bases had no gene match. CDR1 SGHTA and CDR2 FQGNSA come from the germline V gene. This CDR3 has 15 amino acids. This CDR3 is CASSPEGTGAYGYTF. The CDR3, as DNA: TGTGCCAGCAGCCCAGAAGGGACAGGGGCCTATGGCTACACCTTC.

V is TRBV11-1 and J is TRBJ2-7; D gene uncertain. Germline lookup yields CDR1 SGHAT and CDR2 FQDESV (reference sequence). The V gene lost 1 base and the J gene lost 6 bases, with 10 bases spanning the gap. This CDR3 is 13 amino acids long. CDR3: CASSLGGSPEQYV. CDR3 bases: TGTGCCAGCAGCTTAGGGGGTTCTCCCGAGCAGTACGTC.

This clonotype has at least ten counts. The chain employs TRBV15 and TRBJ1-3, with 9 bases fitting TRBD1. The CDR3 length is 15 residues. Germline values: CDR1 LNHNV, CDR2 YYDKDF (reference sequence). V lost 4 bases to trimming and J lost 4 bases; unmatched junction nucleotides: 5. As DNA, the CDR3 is TGTGCCACCAGCATCGACGGGACAGGGGGAAACACCATATATTTT. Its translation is CATSIDGTGGNTIYF.

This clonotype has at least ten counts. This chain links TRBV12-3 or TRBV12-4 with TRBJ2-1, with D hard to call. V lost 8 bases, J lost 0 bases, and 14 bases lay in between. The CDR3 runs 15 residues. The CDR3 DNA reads TGTGCCAGCTCTTGGGTCGACTTCTCCTACAATGAGCAGTTCTTC. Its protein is CASSWVDFSYNEQFF.

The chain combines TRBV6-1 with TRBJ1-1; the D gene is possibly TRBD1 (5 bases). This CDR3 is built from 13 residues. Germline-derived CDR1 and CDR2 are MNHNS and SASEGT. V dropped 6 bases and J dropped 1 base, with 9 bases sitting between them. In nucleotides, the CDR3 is TGTGCCAGCAGCGTGGACACGAACACTGAAGCTTTCTTT. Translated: CASSVDTNTEAFF.

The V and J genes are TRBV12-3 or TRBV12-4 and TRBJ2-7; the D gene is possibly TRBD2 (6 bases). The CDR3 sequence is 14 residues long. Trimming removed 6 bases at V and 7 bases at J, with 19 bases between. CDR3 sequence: CASSQERRVGEQYV. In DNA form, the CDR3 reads TGTGCCAGCAGCCAAGAGCGGAGGGTGGGGGAGCAGTACGTC.

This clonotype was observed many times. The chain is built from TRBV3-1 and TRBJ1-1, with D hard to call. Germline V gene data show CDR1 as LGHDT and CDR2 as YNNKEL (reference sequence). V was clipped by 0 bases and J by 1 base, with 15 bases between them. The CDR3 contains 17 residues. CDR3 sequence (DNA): TGTGCCAGCAGCCAAGATACCCGGGTCAGGTGGAACACTGAAGCTTTCTTT. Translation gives CASSQDTRVRWNTEAFF.

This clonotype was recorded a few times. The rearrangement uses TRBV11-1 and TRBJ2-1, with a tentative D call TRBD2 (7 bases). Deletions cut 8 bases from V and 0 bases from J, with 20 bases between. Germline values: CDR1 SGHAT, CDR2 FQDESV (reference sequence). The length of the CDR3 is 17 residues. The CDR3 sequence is CASSPPGGYSSYNEQFF. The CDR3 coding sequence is TGTGCCAGCTCACCGCCGGGGGGCTACAGCTCCTACAATGAGCAGTTCTTC.

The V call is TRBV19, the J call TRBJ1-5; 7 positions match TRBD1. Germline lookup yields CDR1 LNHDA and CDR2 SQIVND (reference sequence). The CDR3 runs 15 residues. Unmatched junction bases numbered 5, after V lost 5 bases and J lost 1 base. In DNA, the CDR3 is TGTGCCAGTAGTCTCTCGGGACAGAGCAATCAGCCCCAGCATTTT. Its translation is CASSLSGQSNQPQHF.

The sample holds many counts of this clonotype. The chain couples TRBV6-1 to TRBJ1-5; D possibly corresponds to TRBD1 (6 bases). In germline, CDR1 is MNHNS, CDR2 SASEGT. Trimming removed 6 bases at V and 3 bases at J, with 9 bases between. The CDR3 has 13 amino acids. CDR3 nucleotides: TGTGCCAGCAGCGCAGGGGCCAATCAGCCCCAGCATTTT. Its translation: CASSAGANQPQHF.

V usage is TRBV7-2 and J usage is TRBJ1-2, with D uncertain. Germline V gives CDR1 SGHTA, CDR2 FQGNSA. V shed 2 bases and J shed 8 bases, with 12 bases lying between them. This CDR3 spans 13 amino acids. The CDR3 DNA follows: TGTGCCAGCAGCTTAACGAATTCACAAGGCTACACCTTC. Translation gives CASSLTNSQGYTF. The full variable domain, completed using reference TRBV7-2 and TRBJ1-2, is GAGVSQSPSNKVTEKGKDVELRCDPISGHTALYWYRQSLGQGLEFLIYFQGNSAPDKSGLPSDRFSAERTGGSVSTLTIQRTQQEDSAVYLCASSLTNSQGYTFGSGTRLTVV.

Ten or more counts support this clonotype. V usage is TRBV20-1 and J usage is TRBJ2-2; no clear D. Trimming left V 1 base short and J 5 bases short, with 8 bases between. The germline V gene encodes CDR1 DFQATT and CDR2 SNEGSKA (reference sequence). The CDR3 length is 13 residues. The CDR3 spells CSARVWGTGELFF. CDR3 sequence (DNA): TGCAGTGCTAGAGTCTGGGGAACCGGGGAGCTGTTTTTT.

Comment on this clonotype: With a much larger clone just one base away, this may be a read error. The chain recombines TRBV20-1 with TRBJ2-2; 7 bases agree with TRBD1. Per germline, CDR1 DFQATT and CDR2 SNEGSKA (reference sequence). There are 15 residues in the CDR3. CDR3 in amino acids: CSARDQTGNTGEMFF. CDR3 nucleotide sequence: TGCAGTGCTAGAGATCAGACAGGGAACACCGGGGAGATGTTTTTT.

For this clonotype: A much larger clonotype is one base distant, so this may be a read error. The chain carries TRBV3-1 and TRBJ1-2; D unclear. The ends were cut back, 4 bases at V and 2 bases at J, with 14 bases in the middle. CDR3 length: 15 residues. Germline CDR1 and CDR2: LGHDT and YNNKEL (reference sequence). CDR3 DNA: TGTGCCAGCAGCCCGATGGATGTACCAAACTATGGCTACACCTTC. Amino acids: CASSPMDVPNYGYTF.